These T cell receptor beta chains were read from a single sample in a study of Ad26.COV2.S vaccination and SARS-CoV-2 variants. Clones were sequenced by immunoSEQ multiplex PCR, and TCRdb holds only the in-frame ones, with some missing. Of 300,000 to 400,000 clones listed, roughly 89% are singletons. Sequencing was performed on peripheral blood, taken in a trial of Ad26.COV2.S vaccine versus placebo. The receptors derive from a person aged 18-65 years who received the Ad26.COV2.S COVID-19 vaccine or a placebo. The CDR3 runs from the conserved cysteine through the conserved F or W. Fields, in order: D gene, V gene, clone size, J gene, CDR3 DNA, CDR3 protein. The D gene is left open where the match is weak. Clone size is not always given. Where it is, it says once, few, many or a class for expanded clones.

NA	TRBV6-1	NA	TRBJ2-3	TGTGCCAGCAGTGACCTTAATTGGGCAGATACGCAGTATTTT	CASSDLNWADTQYF
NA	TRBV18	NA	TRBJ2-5	TGTGCCAGCTCACCACGACGGCAGACCCAAGAGACCCAGTACTTC	CASSPRRQTQETQYF
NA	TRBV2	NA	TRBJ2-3	TGTGCCACCCAGGGTCCTAGCACAGATACGCAGTATTTT	CATQGPSTDTQYF
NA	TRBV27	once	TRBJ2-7	TGTGCCAGCAGTTTACGGGAGCCTTACGAGCAGTACTTC	CASSLREPYEQYF
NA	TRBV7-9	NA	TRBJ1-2	TGTGCCAGCAGCTCACCGGGGGTACATGGCTACACCTTC	CASSSPGVHGYTF
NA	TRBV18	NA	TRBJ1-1	TGTGCCAGCTCACCGCGGGGGGCAGGTACTGAAGCTTTCTTT	CASSPRGAGTEAFF
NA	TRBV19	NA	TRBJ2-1	TGTGCCAGTAGTAGAGCCAGGGCCAACTACAATGAGCAGTTCTTC	CASSRARANYNEQFF
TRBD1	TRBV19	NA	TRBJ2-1	TGTGCCAGTAGTACGGGGACAGTTGGAGAGCAGTTCTTC	CASSTGTVGEQFF
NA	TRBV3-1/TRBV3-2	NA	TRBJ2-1	TGTGCCAGCAGCCCCTTATCGGCTAGCCTCGGGGAGCAGTTCTTC	CASSPLSASLGEQFF
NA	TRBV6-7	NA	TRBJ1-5	TGTGCCAGCAGCTCGAACAGGAAAACCAATAGCAATCAGCCCCAGCATTTT	CASSSNRKTNSNQPQHF
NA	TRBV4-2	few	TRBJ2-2	TGTGCCAGCAGCCAAGACAGGGACTCGACCGGGGAGCTGTTTTTT	CASSQDRDSTGELFF
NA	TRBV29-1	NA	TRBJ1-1	TGCAGCGGCGGGGACTCCTCGGGTATCGCTTTCTTT	CSGGDSSGIAFF
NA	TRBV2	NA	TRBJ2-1	TGTGCCAGCAGTGAACGAGTGAGCTCCTACAATGAGCAGTTCTTC	CASSERVSSYNEQFF
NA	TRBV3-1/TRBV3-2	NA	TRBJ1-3	TGTGCCAGCAGCCAGGACAACTCTGGAAACACCATATATTTT	CASSQDNSGNTIYF
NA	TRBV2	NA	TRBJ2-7	TGTGCCAGCAGTGGGGGGACAACTACCTACGAGCAGTACTTC	CASSGGTTTYEQYF
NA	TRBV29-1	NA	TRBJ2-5	TGCAGCGTTGAAGATCGAGCCCAAGAGACCCAGTACTTC	CSVEDRAQETQYF
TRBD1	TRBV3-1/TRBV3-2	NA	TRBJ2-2	TGTGCCAGCAGCCGACGGGACAGGGGCACCGGAACCGGGGAGCTGTTTTTT	CASSRRDRGTGTGELFF
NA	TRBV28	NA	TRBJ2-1	TGTGCCAGCAGGCAGGACAGTGAGCAGTTCTTC	CASRQDSEQFF
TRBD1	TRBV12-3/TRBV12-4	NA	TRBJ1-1	TGTGCCAGCAGGGTTCAGGGGGAGACTGAAGCTTTCTTT	CASRVQGETEAFF
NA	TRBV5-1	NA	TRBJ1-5	TGCGCCAGCAGCTTGGGAGTTGCAGGGAATCAGCCCCAGCATTTT	CASSLGVAGNQPQHF
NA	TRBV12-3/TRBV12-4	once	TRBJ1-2	TGTGCCAGCAGTTACAGGGCCACGGGCTACACCTTC	CASSYRATGYTF